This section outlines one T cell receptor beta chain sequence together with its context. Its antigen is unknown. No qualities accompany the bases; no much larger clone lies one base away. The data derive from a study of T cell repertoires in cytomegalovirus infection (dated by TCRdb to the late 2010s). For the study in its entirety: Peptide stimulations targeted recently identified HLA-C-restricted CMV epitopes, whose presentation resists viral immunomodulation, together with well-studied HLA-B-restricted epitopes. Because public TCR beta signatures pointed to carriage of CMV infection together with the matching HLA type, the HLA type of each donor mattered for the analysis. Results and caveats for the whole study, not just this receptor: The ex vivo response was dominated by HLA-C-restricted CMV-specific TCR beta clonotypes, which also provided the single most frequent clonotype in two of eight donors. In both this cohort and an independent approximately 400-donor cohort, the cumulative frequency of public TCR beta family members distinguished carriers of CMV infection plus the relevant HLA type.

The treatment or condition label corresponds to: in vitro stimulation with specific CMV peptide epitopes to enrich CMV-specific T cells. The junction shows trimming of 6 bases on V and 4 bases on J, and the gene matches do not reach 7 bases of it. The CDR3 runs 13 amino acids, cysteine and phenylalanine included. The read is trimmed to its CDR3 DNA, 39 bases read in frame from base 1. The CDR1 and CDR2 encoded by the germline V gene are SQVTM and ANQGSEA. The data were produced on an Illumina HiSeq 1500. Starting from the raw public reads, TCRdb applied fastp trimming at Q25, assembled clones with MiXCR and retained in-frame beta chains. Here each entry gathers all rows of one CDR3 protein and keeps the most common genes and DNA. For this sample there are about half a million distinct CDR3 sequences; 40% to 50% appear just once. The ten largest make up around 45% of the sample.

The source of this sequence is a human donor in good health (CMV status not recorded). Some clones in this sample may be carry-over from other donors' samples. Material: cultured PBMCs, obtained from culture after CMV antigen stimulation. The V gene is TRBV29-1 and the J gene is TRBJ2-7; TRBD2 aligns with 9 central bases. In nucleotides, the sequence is TGCAGCGTCAATAGCGGGAGTGAGTACGAGCAGTACTTC. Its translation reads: CSVNSGSEYEQYF.